The 7 T cell receptor beta chains below come from one sample, sequenced in a study of HIV-infected patients and healthy controls (dated 2014 in TCRdb). Whole blood was used without cell fractionation, so the repertoire reflected all unsorted peripheral T cells. Library generation was performed with 5' RACE. Instrument used: Illumina MiSeq. Using SuperScript III with primers targeting the alpha and beta constant regions, 400 to 550 ng of RNA was reverse transcribed. Separate alpha and beta chain libraries were made by chain-specific third strand synthesis with multiplexing indices. The raw public reads went through TCRdb reprocessing: fastp at Q25, MiXCR clone calling, in-frame beta chains kept. Every distinct CDR3 protein forms one entry, paired with its most common genes and DNA. The sample contains around 19,000 distinct CDR3 sequences, more than 8% of them found a single time. The top ten hold more than 2% of the sample.

Sequencing was done on a sample of blood. These TCRs come from an adult in good health.

This clonotype was detected a few times. V usage is TRBV27 and J usage is TRBJ2-7; D not resolved. The CDR3 extends over 13 amino acids. Germline CDR1 MNHEY, CDR2 SMNVEV (reference sequence). The germline V and J ends were trimmed by 3 bases and 2 bases, with 8 bases remaining between them. The CDR3 DNA is TGTGCCAGCAGTTTGGGCCGAGCCTACGAGCAGTACTTC. This translates into CASSLGRAYEQYF.

This clonotype was observed many times. The rearrangement links TRBV13 to TRBJ2-1; tentatively, D is TRBD1 or TRBD2 (5 bases each). Trimming took off 4 bases at V and 5 bases at J, with 21 bases between the two ends. The germline gives CDR1 PRHDT, CDR2 FYEKMQ (reference sequence). This CDR3 is 17 amino acids long. The CDR3 is CASSSPGRWDAHNEQFF. The CDR3 bases are TGTGCCAGCAGCTCCCCCGGTCGGTGGGACGCCCACAATGAGCAGTTCTTC.

The chain recombines TRBV5-1 with TRBJ2-3; no firm D call. V shed 1 base and J shed 5 bases, with 8 bases lying between them. This CDR3 spans 13 amino acids. The germline V gene encodes CDR1 SGHRS and CDR2 YFSETQ. CDR3 nucleotides: TGCGCCAGCAGCTTGTTGGACGGAGATACGCAGTATTTT. Translating gives CASSLLDGDTQYF.

This clonotype was observed at least ten times. The J gene is TRBJ2-5, the V gene TRBV27, with D perhaps TRBD1 (6 bases). Germline-derived CDR1 and CDR2 are MNHEY and SMNVEV (reference sequence). The germline V and J ends were trimmed by 5 bases and 2 bases, with 15 bases remaining between them. There are 15 residues in the CDR3. CDR3 region: CASSPGQSLQETQYF. In DNA, the CDR3 is TGTGCCAGCAGTCCAGGACAGAGCCTTCAAGAGACCCAGTACTTC.

This clonotype has a count of ten or more. V usage is TRBV12-3 or TRBV12-4 and J usage is TRBJ2-3; the D gene is possibly TRBD2 (6 bases). V was trimmed by 1 base and J by 3 bases, leaving 11 bases between them. The CDR3 loop spans 15 amino acids. The CDR3 DNA reads TGTGCCAGCAGTTTAGACCTAGCGCGGACAGATACGCAGTATTTT. Protein: CASSLDLARTDTQYF.

The rearrangement links TRBV5-1 to TRBJ2-7; 11 nucleotides agree with TRBD2. The CDR3 contains 15 residues. Germline V gene lookup returns CDR1 SGHRS and CDR2 YFSETQ. V was pared by 1 base and J by 3 bases, with 3 bases of the junction left unmatched. CDR3 DNA: TGCGCCAGCAGCTTGACTAGCGGGAGTGTCTACGAGCAGTACTTC. Translated: CASSLTSGSVYEQYF.

The chain is built from TRBV7-6 and TRBJ1-6; no firm D call. CDR1 and CDR2 from the germline V gene are SGHVS and FNYEAQ. This CDR3 is built from 15 residues. This chain's CDR3 is CESSLAKGVGSPLHF. CDR3 sequence (DNA): TGTGAAAGCAGCTTAGCAAAGGGAGTGGGTTCACCCCTCCACTTT.